These 26 T cell receptor beta chains share one sample of origin, sequenced in a study of cytomegalovirus exposure and HLA in healthy donors. PCR involved 60 Vbeta and 13 Jbeta primers. Libraries were prepared by immunoSEQ multiplex PCR; TCRdb keeps only in-frame clonotypes and omits some of them. The profile shows about 130,000 clones, about two thirds of them singletons. Sample: PBMCs. These receptors were taken from a man aged 40-49 years in good health and CMV-seropositive.

V usage is TRBV27 and J usage is TRBJ1-6, with 7 bases identical to TRBD1. V shed 7 bases and J 4 bases; nucleotides not matched to a gene: 13. CDR1 and CDR2 from the germline V gene are MNHEY and SMNVEV (reference sequence). The CDR3 loop spans 17 amino acids. CDR3 residues: CASKSKRDSQYNSPLHF. The CDR3 DNA reads TGTGCCAGCAAATCCAAAAGGGACAGCCAGTATAATTCACCCCTCCACTTT.

This clone was seen only a few times. The V and J genes are TRBV5-1 and TRBJ2-7; 10 bases agree with TRBD2. Germline CDR1 reads SGHRS; CDR2 reads YFSETQ. J gave up 0 bases and V 4 bases, and 10 bases lay outside the gene matches. The CDR3 loop spans 17 amino acids. CDR3 sequence reads: CASSPPGASGSSYEQYF. DNA of the CDR3: TGCGCCAGCAGCCCCCCGGGAGCTAGCGGGAGCTCCTACGAGCAGTACTTC.

The chain combines TRBV27 with TRBJ2-7; 9 nucleotides match TRBD1. V dropped 3 bases and J dropped 7; count of bases not matched to a gene: 10. The germline CDR1 and CDR2 sequences are MNHEY and SMNVEV (reference sequence). CDR3 length: 15 amino acids. The chain's CDR3 is CASSLGQGTIGEQYF. For the CDR3, the DNA is TGTGCCAGCAGTTTGGGACAGGGAACGATTGGGGAGCAGTACTTC.

The chain combines TRBV15 with TRBJ2-2, with 10 bases fitting TRBD1. The J segment lost 4 bases and the V segment lost 3 bases, leaving 2 bases of the junction unmatched. Germline V lookup: CDR1 LNHNV, CDR2 YYDKDF (reference sequence). The CDR3 totals 15 residues. In DNA, the CDR3 is TGTGCCACCAGCAGCCGGACAGGGGGCACCGGGGAGCTGTTTTTT. This sequence encodes CATSSRTGGTGELFF.

This clone was seen only a few times. The rearrangement links TRBV19 to TRBJ2-7; D unclear. There are 15 residues in the CDR3. Germline values: CDR1 LNHDA, CDR2 SQIVND (reference sequence). The V end was cut by 5 bases, the J end by 3 bases, with 17 bases between. In DNA form, the CDR3 reads TGTGCCAGTAGTTCGCGACACACGACCGACTACGAGCAGTACTTC. Protein product: CASSSRHTTDYEQYF.

This clone was seen a single time. The chain combines TRBV2 with TRBJ2-7; maybe TRBD1 (6 bases). The CDR3 runs 12 residues. Trimming cost V 6 bases and J 4 bases, with 10 bases left between them. Germline V lookup: CDR1 SNHLY, CDR2 FYNNEI. The CDR3 protein is CASRQGWYEQYF. The CDR3 DNA reads as TGTGCCAGCAGACAGGGCTGGTACGAGCAGTACTTC. Looking up the rest from reference TRBV2 and TRBJ2-7 gives the full variable domain: EPEVTQTPSHQVTQMGQEVILRCVPISNHLYFYWYRQILGQKVEFLVSFYNNEISEKSEIFDDQFSVERPDGSNFTLKIRSTKLEDSAMYFCASRQGWYEQYFGPGTRLTVT.

The rearrangement joins TRBV7-8 to TRBJ1-4; D is undetermined. The CDR3 is 15 amino acids. CDR1 is SGHVS and CDR2 is FQNEAQ in the germline V gene. V lost 2 bases and J lost 4, with 11 bases in between. CDR3 DNA: TGTGCCAGCAGCTTATCTTACAGCTTTAATGAAAAACTGTTTTTT. It encodes CASSLSYSFNEKLFF.

This chain joins TRBV2 and TRBJ1-1; perhaps TRBD1 as D (5 bases). The germline CDR1 and CDR2 sequences are SNHLY and FYNNEI. The CDR3 is 13 amino acids. V lost 6 bases, J lost 4 bases, and 12 bases lay in between. The CDR3 bases are TGTGCCAGCAGCCTTGCGGGACGCACTGAAGCTTTCTTT. Its protein is CASSLAGRTEAFF.

J is TRBJ2-7 and V is TRBV5-4; 10 bases are shared with TRBD2. With V trimmed by 0 bases and J by 6 bases, 6 bases remained unmatched. CDR3 length: 15 amino acids. Germline V gene lookup returns CDR1 SGHNT and CDR2 YYREEE (reference sequence). CDR3 in amino acids: CASSLGGTSEVEQYF. The DNA of the CDR3 is TGTGCCAGCAGCTTGGGAGGGACTAGCGAGGTCGAGCAGTACTTC. Looking up the rest from reference TRBV5-4 and TRBJ2-7 gives the full variable domain: ETGVTQSPTHLIKTRGQQVTLRCSSQSGHNTVSWYQQALGQGPQFIFQYYREEENGRGNFPPRFSGLQFPNYSSELNVNALELDDSALYLCASSLGGTSEVEQYFGPGTRLTVT.

This rearrangement joins TRBV28 to TRBJ1-4, with 9 bases fitting TRBD1. This CDR3 contains 14 residues. Germline V gene data show CDR1 as MDHEN and CDR2 as SYDVKM. V was pared by 7 bases and J by 3 bases, with 3 bases of the junction left unmatched. The CDR3 sequence is CASNRQGANEKLFF. The DNA of the CDR3 is TGTGCCAGCAACCGACAGGGGGCTAATGAAAAACTGTTTTTT.

Written as DNA, the CDR3 is TGTGCCAGCGGGGCCAAGAACACCGGGGAGCTGTTTTTT. Protein sequence: CASGAKNTGELFF. V and J are TRBV6-6 and TRBJ2-2, with D perhaps TRBD1 (5 bases). The CDR3 runs to 13 residues. V lost 8 bases to trimming and J lost 1 base, with 8 bases between them. CDR1 is MNHNY, CDR2 SVGAGI, per germline (reference sequence).

This clone was counted only a few times. The rearrangement uses TRBV19 and TRBJ2-5, with D perhaps TRBD1 (6 bases). The germline CDR1 and CDR2 sequences are LNHDA and SQIVND (reference sequence). This CDR3 region has 11 residues. V lost 7 bases and J 5 bases, leaving 8 bases between the germline ends. The CDR3 nucleotides read TGTGCCAGTACTGACAGGGAGACCCAGTACTTC. It codes for CASTDRETQYF.

The V call is TRBV6-1, the J call TRBJ1-5; possibly TRBD1 for D (5 bases). Trimming removed 6 bases from V and 4 bases from J, with 16 bases in between. The CDR3 has 15 residues. Germline CDR1 reads MNHNS; CDR2 reads SASEGT. The CDR3 sequence is CASSYLATANQPQHF. The CDR3 DNA reads TGTGCCAGCAGCTACCTAGCGACAGCGAATCAGCCCCAGCATTTT.

The V call is TRBV18, the J call TRBJ2-2; 10 bases map to TRBD2. V shed 0 bases, J shed 8 bases, and the junction held 3 bases outside the gene matches. Germline loops: CDR1 KGHSH, CDR2 LQKENI. The CDR3 runs to 15 residues. The DNA for the CDR3 is TGTGCCAGCTCACCACCGGGACTAGCGTCGGGGGAGCTGTTTTTT. This gives the protein CASSPPGLASGELFF.

The chain's CDR3 is CASSIDLETGAYNEQFF. The CDR3 DNA sequence: TGTGCCAGTAGTATAGATCTAGAGACAGGTGCCTACAATGAGCAGTTCTTC. The rearrangement links TRBV19 to TRBJ2-1, with D possibly matching TRBD1 (6 bases). The CDR3 consists of 17 residues. Trimming cost V 0 bases and J 2 bases, with 14 bases left between them. Germline assignment: CDR1 LNHDA and CDR2 SQIVND (reference sequence).

The chain carries TRBV5-1 and TRBJ2-5, with TRBD2 as a possible D gene (6 bases). Germline loops: CDR1 SGHRS, CDR2 YFSETQ. Between the trimmed V and J ends, which lost 4 bases and 4 bases, there was a span of 11 bases. This CDR3 spans 13 amino acids. CDR3 protein: CASSPIGGETQYF. DNA of the CDR3: TGCGCCAGCAGCCCGATCGGGGGAGAGACCCAGTACTTC.

This clone was detected only once. The rearrangement joins TRBV15 to TRBJ2-1; 9 nucleotides align to TRBD2. This CDR3 has 12 residues. CDR1 is LNHNV and CDR2 is YYDKDF in the germline V gene (reference sequence). The V segment lost 9 bases and the J segment 4 bases; nucleotides outside the gene matches: 1. The CDR3 spells CATGLAYNEQFF. CDR3 nucleotide sequence: TGTGCCACGGGACTAGCATACAATGAGCAGTTCTTC.

This clone was seen a single time. This chain links TRBV2 with TRBJ1-6; TRBD1 agrees at 9 bases. V dropped 4 bases and J dropped 6; count of bases not matched to a gene: 13. Germline CDR1 and CDR2: SNHLY and FYNNEI. The length of the CDR3 is 18 residues. CDR3 amino acids: CASSGGGIEGQGNSPLHF. The CDR3 DNA reads TGTGCCAGCAGTGGTGGGGGTATCGAGGGACAGGGTAATTCACCCCTCCACTTT.

The DNA for the CDR3 is TGCGCCAGCAGCTCCCCCCCAGGTGAGCAGTTCTTC. Protein: CASSSPPGEQFF. The V gene is TRBV5-1, the J gene TRBJ2-1; no reliable D call. The germline V and J ends were trimmed by 3 bases and 9 bases, with 10 bases remaining between them. The CDR3 has 12 residues. From germline, CDR1 is SGHRS and CDR2 YFSETQ.

The chain employs TRBV2 and TRBJ1-1; no clear D. Germline lookup yields CDR1 SNHLY and CDR2 FYNNEI. V lost 6 bases and J 4 bases, leaving 15 bases between the germline ends. The CDR3 contains 14 residues. CDR3 DNA: TGTGCCAGCAGCGGACGGGGTGGACGCACTGAAGCTTTCTTT. Translation gives CASSGRGGRTEAFF.

The J gene is TRBJ1-2, the V gene TRBV28, with a weak D call TRBD1 (6 bases). V lost 8 bases to trimming and J lost 8 bases, with 18 bases between them. Germline CDR1 reads MDHEN; CDR2 reads SYDVKM. The CDR3 is 13 residues long. The CDR3 protein is CASSKIGGLGYTF. CDR3 DNA: TGTGCCAGCTCAAAAATAGGGGGTTTGGGCTACACCTTC.

The chain recombines TRBV7-2 with TRBJ2-1; a possible D gene is TRBD1 (6 bases). This CDR3 contains 18 residues. Germline-derived CDR1 and CDR2 are SGHTA and FQGNSA. Trimming pared 5 bases from V and 0 bases from J, leaving 20 bases between. The CDR3 nucleotides read TGTGCCAGCAGCCCCACCGGACAGCCGGTCTTCTCCTACAATGAGCAGTTCTTC. Protein product: CASSPTGQPVFSYNEQFF. Using reference TRBV7-2 and TRBJ2-1 for the parts outside the CDR3, the full variable domain is GAGVSQSPSNKVTEKGKDVELRCDPISGHTALYWYRQSLGQGLEFLIYFQGNSAPDKSGLPSDRFSAERTGGSVSTLTIQRTQQEDSAVYLCASSPTGQPVFSYNEQFFGPGTRLTVL.

The chain carries TRBV7-6 and TRBJ2-5, with TRBD2 matching 11 bases. Trimming removed 3 bases from V and 4 bases from J; junction bases left unmatched: 4. This CDR3 spans 15 amino acids. Germline CDR1 SGHVS, CDR2 FNYEAQ. CDR3 nucleotide sequence: TGTGCCAGCAGCTTGACTAGCGGGGTAGGAGAGACCCAGTACTTC. Protein sequence: CASSLTSGVGETQYF. Filled out from reference TRBV7-6 and TRBJ2-5, the complete variable domain reads GAGVSQSPRYKVTKRGQDVALRCDPISGHVSLYWYRQALGQGPEFLTYFNYEAQQDKSGLPNDRFSAERPEGSISTLTIQRTEQRDSAMYRCASSLTSGVGETQYFGPGTRLLVL.

The chain uses TRBV19 and TRBJ1-5; D is possibly TRBD1 (5 bases). The germline V and J ends were trimmed by 3 bases and 4 bases, with 16 bases remaining between them. This CDR3 is 16 amino acids long. Germline V gene sequence: CDR1 LNHDA, CDR2 SQIVND (reference sequence). CDR3 in amino acids: CASSMGQGIGNQPQHF. DNA for the CDR3: TGTGCCAGTAGTATGGGTCAGGGTATTGGAAATCAGCCCCAGCATTTT.

This chain connects TRBV18 to TRBJ1-6; the match to TRBD1 covers 8 bases. J lost 8 bases, V lost 3 bases, and 3 bases had no gene match. CDR3 length equals 14 residues. The germline CDR1 and CDR2 sequences are KGHSH and LQKENI. DNA of the CDR3: TGTGCCAGCTCACCTTCGACAGGGGATTCACCCCTCCACTTT. Protein product: CASSPSTGDSPLHF.

The CDR3 spells CASSLRGWETQYF. The CDR3 DNA sequence: TGTGCCAGCAGTTTACGGGGATGGGAGACCCAGTACTTC. V and J are TRBV27 and TRBJ2-5; possible D gene TRBD2, 5 bases. The CDR3 consists of 13 residues. V lost 2 bases, J lost 5 bases, and 9 bases lay in between. Germline values: CDR1 MNHEY, CDR2 SMNVEV (reference sequence).